Listed below are T cell receptor beta chains from one sample, sequenced in a study of tumor-infiltrating lymphocytes in localized non-small cell lung cancer. The method was immunoSEQ multiplex PCR; TCRdb's version includes in-frame clones alone and lacks a portion of them. There are about 15,000 clones in the sample; 69% occur only once, and 4.5% to 7.5% lies in the top ten. Material for sequencing was lung tumor tissue. The receptors derive from a human donor with non-small cell lung cancer. The CDR3 runs from the conserved cysteine through the conserved F or W. The D gene is left open where the match is weak. Clone size appears in some rows only: once, few, many, or a class for an expanded clone.

d_gene	v_gene	len	j_gene	abundance	CDR3nt	CDR3aa
TRBD1	TRBV27	17	TRBJ2-6	few	TGTGCCAGCAGTTTGAAGGGGGCTCAGACTGGGGCCAACGTCCTGACTTTC	CASSLKGAQTGANVLTF
TRBD1	TRBV25-1	15	TRBJ2-1	-	TGTGCCAGCAGTGGATGGACAGGGCGCGGCAATGAGCAGTTCTTC	CASSGWTGRGNEQFF
-	TRBV5-1	15	TRBJ1-5	-	TGCGCCAGCAGCTTGGAGCCAGGGAATAATCAGCCCCAGCATTTT	CASSLEPGNNQPQHF
-	TRBV18	14	TRBJ1-1	-	TGTGCCAGCTCACCACCCATGGGGAACACTGAAGCTTTCTTT	CASSPPMGNTEAFF
-	TRBV7-6	11	TRBJ2-5	-	TGTGCCAGCACCGATCAAGAGACCCAGTACTTC	CASTDQETQYF
TRBD1	TRBV5-1	15	TRBJ2-7	-	TGCGCCAGCAGCTTGGTGGGGACAGGGCAGTACGAGCAGTACTTC	CASSLVGTGQYEQYF
-	TRBV15	13	TRBJ2-5	-	TGTGCCACCAGCGTGGGGTACCAAGAGACCCAGTACTTC	CATSVGYQETQYF
TRBD2	TRBV7-6	15	TRBJ2-5	-	TGTGCCAGCAGCTTGGCGAGCGGGAGGCAAGAGACCCAGTACTTC	CASSLASGRQETQYF
-	TRBV5-1	16	TRBJ2-7	few	TGCGCCAGCAGCTTGGGAGGTACAGGGGGGGCCTACGAGCAGTACTTC	CASSLGGTGGAYEQYF
TRBD1	TRBV19	15	TRBJ1-2	-	TGTGCCAGTAGTACCTATCGTGGACAGGGAGTTCGCTACACCTTC	CASSTYRGQGVRYTF
-	TRBV28	14	TRBJ2-2	-	TGTGCCAGCAGTTTAGCGGGGTCCACCGGGGAGCTGTTTTTT	CASSLAGSTGELFF
-	TRBV7-8	16	TRBJ2-3	once	TGTGCCAGCAGCTTAAAGGCGCACCTTAGCACAGATACGCAGTATTTT	CASSLKAHLSTDTQYF
TRBD2	TRBV27	14	TRBJ2-3	-	TGTGCCAGCGGGGCTAGCGGGAGCACAGATACGCAGTATTTT	CASGASGSTDTQYF
-	TRBV4-1	17	TRBJ1-1	once	TGCGCCAGCAGCCAAGATAGCGGATCGAGGAGTAACACTGAAGCTTTCTTT	CASSQDSGSRSNTEAFF
-	TRBV13	14	TRBJ1-2	once	TGTGCCAGCAGCTTCGACAGGACTAACTATGGCTACACCTTC	CASSFDRTNYGYTF
-	TRBV5-6	13	TRBJ1-1	-	TGTGCCAGCAGCTTGGACAGTTCCACTGAAGCTTTCTTT	CASSLDSSTEAFF
TRBD1	TRBV7-9	15	TRBJ1-1	few	TGTGCCAGCAGCGGGCTGACAGGGACCCCACCTGAAGCTTTCTTT	CASSGLTGTPPEAFF
TRBD1	TRBV5-4	15	TRBJ2-7	-	TGTGCCAGCAGCTGGGGGGGACAGGGGGCCATTGAACAGTACTTC	CASSWGGQGAIEQYF
-	TRBV7-2	14	TRBJ2-7	medium-sized	TGTGCCAGCAGCCAAGAGGACGGACCTTACGAGCAGTACTTC	CASSQEDGPYEQYF
TRBD2	TRBV28	15	TRBJ2-1	-	TGTGCCAGCAGATCCCGGACTAGCGGGAGTTATGAGCAGTTCTTC	CASRSRTSGSYEQFF
TRBD1	TRBV7-3	13	TRBJ2-5	-	TGTGCCAGCAGCTTATCGACAGGGGAGACCCAGTACTTC	CASSLSTGETQYF
-	TRBV19	13	TRBJ1-4	-	TGTGCCAGTAGTGCCAGCTACTCTGAAAAACTGTTTTTT	CASSASYSEKLFF
-	TRBV19	15	TRBJ1-5	-	TGTGCCAGTAATGGTAGAGGAGATAGCAATCAGCCCCAGCATTTT	CASNGRGDSNQPQHF
TRBD1	TRBV6-5	12	TRBJ2-7	-	TGTGCCACCAAGAGACAGGGACGCGAGCAGTACTTC	CATKRQGREQYF
TRBD1	TRBV4-1	15	TRBJ2-7	-	TGCGCCAGCAGCCAAGAGGACAGGGCATACTACGAGCAGTACTTC	CASSQEDRAYYEQYF
TRBD2	TRBV10-3	14	TRBJ2-1	-	TGTGCCATCGGAACTAGCGGGAGGAGTAATGAGCAGTTCTTC	CAIGTSGRSNEQFF
-	TRBV5-5	14	TRBJ2-3	-	TGTGCCAGCAGCTTGCTCCGAGACACAGATACGCAGTATTTT	CASSLLRDTDTQYF
-	TRBV18	14	TRBJ2-7	-	TGTGCCAGCTCACCACCCCACGGTTCTTTAGAGCAGTACTTC	CASSPPHGSLEQYF
-	TRBV7-2	14	TRBJ2-5	few	TGTGCCAGCAGCTTAGGACAGCTGGGGGAGACCCAGTACTTC	CASSLGQLGETQYF
-	TRBV18	13	TRBJ2-7	-	TGTGCCAGCTCACCAGGGACCAGCGCGGAGCAGTACTTC	CASSPGTSAEQYF
-	TRBV29-1	16	TRBJ1-4	-	TGCAGCGTTGAAGACTACGGTCGGAGATGTAATGAAAAACTGTTTTTT	CSVEDYGRRCNEKLFF
-	TRBV5-4	15	TRBJ1-1	few	TGTGCCAGCAGCTTGGCCGGGGTTAGTAACACTGAAGCTTTCTTT	CASSLAGVSNTEAFF
TRBD2	TRBV19	12	TRBJ2-1	once	TGTGCCAGTAGTTGGCGGGAGGGTGAGCAGTTCTTC	CASSWREGEQFF
TRBD2	TRBV4-2	15	TRBJ2-1	-	TGTGCCAGCAGCCAGAGGCTAGCGGAATACAATGAGCAGTTCTTC	CASSQRLAEYNEQFF
-	TRBV29-1	14	TRBJ1-2	few	TGCAGCGTTGAAGAACCCCCAGAAAACTATGGCTACACCTTC	CSVEEPPENYGYTF
-	TRBV28	12	TRBJ1-5	-	TGTGCCAGCAGAACCACTCCACAGCCCCAGCATTTT	CASRTTPQPQHF
-	TRBV7-2	13	TRBJ2-2	-	TGTGCCAGCAGCTTAGGGGCTGCCGGGGAGCTGTTTTTT	CASSLGAAGELFF
-	TRBV7-9	16	TRBJ2-1	-	TGTGCCAGCAGCGGACGTCGGCTAGCCCAGTACAATGAGCAGTTCTTC	CASSGRRLAQYNEQFF
TRBD1	TRBV19	13	TRBJ2-4	few	TGTGCCAGTAGTATTGGCCAGGGGGATCACCCTAGGTTC	CASSIGQGDHPRF
-	TRBV5-1	13	TRBJ2-1	once	TGCGCCAGCAGCTTGGGCACGAACAATGAGCAGTTCTTC	CASSLGTNNEQFF
-	TRBV7-2	16	TRBJ1-3	once	TGTGCCAGCAGCTTAGAGTCCTCGAGCCACGGAAACACCATATATTTT	CASSLESSSHGNTIYF
-	TRBV27	14	TRBJ1-5	few	TGTGCCAGCAGTTTGAACCAGAATGGGCAGCCCCAGCATTTT	CASSLNQNGQPQHF
-	TRBV7-7	13	TRBJ2-2	-	TGTGCTAGCAGCGTATACGAAACCGGGGAGCTGTTTTTT	CASSVYETGELFF
TRBD1	TRBV6-5	15	TRBJ2-1	few	TGTGCCAGCAGTTACGGGACAGGGGCCTACAATGAGCAGTTCTTC	CASSYGTGAYNEQFF
-	TRBV10-3	13	TRBJ1-1	-	TGTGCCATCAGTTTAGGCGGGGGCACTGAAGCTTTCTTT	CAISLGGGTEAFF